The 9 T cell receptor beta chains presented below share a single source sample, sequenced in a study of blood T cell repertoires in COVID-19. Data came from immunoSEQ multiplex PCR; TCRdb stores just in-frame clones and leaves some out. The sample lists 250,000 or so clones, about nine tenths occurring once. Sequenced input: peripheral blood. Every receptor here comes from a woman aged 25 to 39 with active or convalescent COVID-19.

This clone was seen a handful of times. The chain uses TRBV19 and TRBJ2-7; 9 nucleotides agree with TRBD1. The trim removed 6 bases at V and 2 bases at J, leaving 8 bases unmatched. Germline V lookup: CDR1 LNHDA, CDR2 SQIVND (reference sequence). The CDR3 totals 15 residues. CDR3 region: CASSPSRDRAYEQYF. The CDR3, as DNA: TGTGCCAGTAGCCCGTCCCGGGACAGGGCCTACGAGCAGTACTTC.

This chain connects TRBV5-8 to TRBJ2-7; D is unresolved. CDR3 size: 12 residues. Germline assignment: CDR1 SGHTS and CDR2 YDEGEE. Trimming cost V 4 bases and J 3 bases, with 8 bases left between them. The CDR3: CASSGPLYEQYF. In DNA form, the CDR3 reads TGTGCCAGCAGCGGCCCCCTCTACGAGCAGTACTTC.

The chain couples TRBV15 to TRBJ2-2; D is perhaps TRBD1 (5 bases). CDR1 and CDR2 (germline): LNHNV, YYDKDF (reference sequence). V lost 0 bases and J lost 6, with 8 bases in between. The CDR3 loop spans 14 amino acids. The CDR3 sequence is CATSRDPRAGELFF. The DNA of the CDR3 is TGTGCCACCAGCAGAGATCCCAGGGCCGGGGAGCTGTTTTTT.

CDR3: CATKGGNTGELFF. CDR3 coding DNA: TGTGCCACTAAAGGGGGAAACACCGGGGAGCTGTTTTTT. The V call is TRBV19, the J call TRBJ2-2; tentatively, D is TRBD1 (6 bases). Trimming shortened V by 10 bases and J by 2 bases, and 11 bases separated the two germline ends. CDR3 length: 13 residues. CDR1 is LNHDA, CDR2 SQIVND, per germline (reference sequence).

The chain employs TRBV5-1 and TRBJ1-1; perhaps TRBD1 as D (5 bases). The CDR3 loop spans 15 amino acids. Germline V gene sequence: CDR1 SGHRS, CDR2 YFSETQ. The V and J ends lost 3 bases and 5 bases respectively, with 17 bases between them. In nucleotides, the CDR3 is TGCGCCAGCAGCTCAGACAGCCCAGGAGGGACTGAAGCTTTCTTT. It translates to CASSSDSPGGTEAFF.

This clone was counted a single time. V gene TRBV6-5 combines with J gene TRBJ1-2; 9 nucleotides agree with TRBD1. The CDR3 has 15 amino acids. J lost 6 bases, V lost 4 bases, and 9 bases had no gene match. Per germline, CDR1 MNHEY and CDR2 SVGAGI. The chain's CDR3 is CASSSSGQGVDGYTF. The CDR3 nucleotides are TGTGCCAGCAGTTCCTCGGGACAGGGTGTTGATGGCTACACCTTC.

V is TRBV9 and J is TRBJ1-3; D is perhaps TRBD1 (6 bases). The CDR3 is 15 amino acids. Germline loops: CDR1 SGDLS, CDR2 YYNGEE. V was shortened by 3 bases and J by 3 bases, with 13 bases between the two germline ends. CDR3 nucleotides: TGTGCCAGCAGCGCCGGGGGGGCAGTTGGAAACACCATATATTTT. It translates to CASSAGGAVGNTIYF.

The genes are TRBV5-6 and TRBJ2-1; 7 bases agree with TRBD2. This CDR3 has 15 residues. The germline CDR1 and CDR2 sequences are SGHDT and YYEEEE. V gave up 0 bases and J gave up 4 bases; unmatched junction bases: 4. In DNA, the CDR3 is TGTGCCAGCAGCTTGGGGGGACTATCATACAATGAGCAGTTCTTC. It translates to CASSLGGLSYNEQFF.

V usage is TRBV19 and J usage is TRBJ1-4; D is undetermined. The CDR3 consists of 15 residues. V lost 3 bases to trimming and J lost 7 bases, with 15 bases between them. Germline values: CDR1 LNHDA, CDR2 SQIVND (reference sequence). The CDR3 bases are TGTGCCAGTAGTATCAATCACCAAGAGGGTGAAAAACTGTTTTTT. It translates to CASSINHQEGEKLFF.